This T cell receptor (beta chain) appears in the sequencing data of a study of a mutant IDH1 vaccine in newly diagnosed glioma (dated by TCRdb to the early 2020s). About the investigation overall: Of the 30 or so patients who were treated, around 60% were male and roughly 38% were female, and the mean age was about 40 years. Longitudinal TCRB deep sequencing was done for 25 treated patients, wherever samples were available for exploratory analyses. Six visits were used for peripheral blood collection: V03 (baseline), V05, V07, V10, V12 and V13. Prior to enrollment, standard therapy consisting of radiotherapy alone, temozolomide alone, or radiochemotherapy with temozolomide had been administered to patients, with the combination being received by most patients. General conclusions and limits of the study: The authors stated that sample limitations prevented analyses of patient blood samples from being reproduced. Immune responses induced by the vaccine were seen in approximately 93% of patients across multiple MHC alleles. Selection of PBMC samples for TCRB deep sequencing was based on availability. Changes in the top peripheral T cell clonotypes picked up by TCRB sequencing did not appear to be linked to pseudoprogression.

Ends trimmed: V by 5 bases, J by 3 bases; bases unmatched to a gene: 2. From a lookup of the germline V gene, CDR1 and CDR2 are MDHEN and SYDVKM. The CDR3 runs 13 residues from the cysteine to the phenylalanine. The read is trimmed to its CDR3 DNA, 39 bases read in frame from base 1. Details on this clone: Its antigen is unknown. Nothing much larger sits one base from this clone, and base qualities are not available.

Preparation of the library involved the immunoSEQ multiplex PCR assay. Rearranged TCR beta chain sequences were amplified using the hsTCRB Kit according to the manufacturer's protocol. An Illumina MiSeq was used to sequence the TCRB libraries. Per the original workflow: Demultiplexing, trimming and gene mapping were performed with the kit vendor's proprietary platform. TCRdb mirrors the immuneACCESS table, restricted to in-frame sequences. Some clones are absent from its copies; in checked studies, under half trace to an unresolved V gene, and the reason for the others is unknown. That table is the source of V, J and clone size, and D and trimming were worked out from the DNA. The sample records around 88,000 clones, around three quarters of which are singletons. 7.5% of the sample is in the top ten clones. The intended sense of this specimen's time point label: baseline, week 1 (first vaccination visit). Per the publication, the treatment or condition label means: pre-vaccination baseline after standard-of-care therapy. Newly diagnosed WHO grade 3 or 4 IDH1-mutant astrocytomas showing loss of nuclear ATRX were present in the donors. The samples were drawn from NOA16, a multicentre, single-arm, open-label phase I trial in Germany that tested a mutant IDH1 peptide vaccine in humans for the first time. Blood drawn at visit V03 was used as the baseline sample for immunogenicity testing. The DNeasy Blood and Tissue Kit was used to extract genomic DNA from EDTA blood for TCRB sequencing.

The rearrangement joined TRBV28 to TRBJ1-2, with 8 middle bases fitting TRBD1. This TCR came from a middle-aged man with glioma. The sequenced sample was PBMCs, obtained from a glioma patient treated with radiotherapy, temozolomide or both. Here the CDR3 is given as CASSRTGYYGYTF. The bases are TGTGCCAGCAGTAGGACAGGGTACTATGGCTACACCTTC.